The 21 T cell receptor beta chains presented below share a single source sample, sequenced in a study of cytomegalovirus exposure and HLA in healthy donors. Measured with immunoSEQ multiplex PCR; TCRdb has only the in-frame clones, and not every one. The sample yields more than 300,000 clones, roughly 90% seen once. The source material was PBMCs. Receptors were obtained from a woman aged 18-35 years in good health and CMV-seronegative.

There are a few counts of this clone. The rearrangement links TRBV21-1 to TRBJ1-2; the table's D call, TRBD1, has no DNA check behind it. TRBV21-1 is a known pseudogene. This CDR3 spans 19 amino acids. In DNA form, the CDR3 reads TGTGCCAGCAGCGCTATAGGACCGGGACAGGGGGTAGAGGACTATGGCTACACCTTC. Translated, it gives CASSAIGPGQGVEDYGYTF.

The chain links TRBV14 to TRBJ1-2; weak D call: TRBD1 (5 bases). CDR3 size: 14 residues. Germline CDR1 is SGHDN and CDR2 is FVKESK. V was shortened by 10 bases and J by 8 bases, with 23 bases between the two germline ends. The CDR3 sequence is CATGPGGRGGGYTF. In DNA form, the CDR3 reads TGTGCCACCGGCCCCGGAGGGAGGGGAGGAGGCTACACCTTC.

The chain couples TRBV19 to TRBJ1-5; 7 nucleotides align to TRBD1. Germline V CDR1 and CDR2: LNHDA, SQIVND (reference sequence). The V segment lost 7 bases and the J segment 6 bases; nucleotides outside the gene matches: 9. The CDR3 totals 14 residues. CDR3 protein: CASKGQFPFQPQHF. The CDR3 coding sequence is TGTGCCAGTAAGGGACAGTTCCCCTTTCAGCCCCAGCATTTT.

The V call is TRBV9, the J call TRBJ2-5; the D gene is possibly TRBD2 (6 bases). The CDR3 covers 15 residues. Germline values: CDR1 SGDLS, CDR2 YYNGEE. V lost 5 bases to trimming and J lost 0 bases, with 14 bases between them. The DNA of the CDR3 is TGTGCCAGCAGTCAAGACTGGGGGGACCAAGAGACCCAGTACTTC. Translating it yields CASSQDWGDQETQYF.

This clone was counted a few times. V gene TRBV6-5 combines with J gene TRBJ1-2; D call uncertain. The CDR3 has 11 amino acids. From germline, CDR1 is MNHEY and CDR2 SVGAGI. Trimming pared 4 bases from V and 8 bases from J, leaving 8 bases between. The CDR3 DNA follows: TGTGCCAGCAGTTCCCCTAACGGCTACACCTTC. Translation gives CASSSPNGYTF.

In this sample, this clone turned up a few times. This chain uses TRBV30 with TRBJ1-5; TRBD1 agrees at 7 bases. Trimming removed 4 bases from V and 6 bases from J; junction bases left unmatched: 6. CDR1 and CDR2 (germline): GTSNPN, SVGIG (reference sequence). This CDR3 region has 13 residues. The CDR3 coding sequence is TGTGCCTGGAAAACAGGGGACGGTCAGCCCCAGCATTTT. Translation gives CAWKTGDGQPQHF.

This clone was counted once. The V call is TRBV28, the J call TRBJ2-5; 7 bases are a match to TRBD1. Trimming at V came to 5 bases and at J to 4 bases, leaving 4 bases not matched to a gene. Germline assignment: CDR1 MDHEN and CDR2 SYDVKM. There are 13 residues in the CDR3. CDR3 sequence reads: CASSGTARETQYF. In nucleotides, the CDR3 is TGTGCCAGCAGTGGGACAGCCCGAGAGACCCAGTACTTC. The complete variable domain, with remaining parts taken from reference TRBV28 and TRBJ2-5, reads DVKVTQSSRYLVKRTGEKVFLECVQDMDHENMFWYRQDPGLGLRLIYFSYDVKMKEKGDIPEGYSVSREKKERFSLILESASTNQTSMYLCASSGTARETQYFGPGTRLLVL.

There are a few counts of this clone. The genes are TRBV9 and TRBJ2-1; TRBD2 is a possible D gene (6 bases). This CDR3 comprises 13 residues. V gave up 3 bases and J gave up 6 bases, with 10 bases separating them. Germline CDR1 SGDLS, CDR2 YYNGEE. CDR3 sequence: CASSETSFNEQFF. CDR3 nucleotide sequence: TGTGCCAGCAGCGAGACTAGTTTCAATGAGCAGTTCTTC.

This clone was recorded a few times. The genes are TRBV4-1 and TRBJ1-2; TRBD1 agrees at 10 bases. Germline CDR1 reads MGHRA; CDR2 reads YSYEKL. V was pared by 5 bases and J by 0 bases, with 6 bases of the junction left unmatched. The CDR3 is 16 amino acids. CDR3 residues: CASSYPGTGANYGYTF. CDR3 nucleotide sequence: TGCGCCAGCAGCTACCCTGGGACAGGGGCTAACTATGGCTACACCTTC.

This chain uses TRBV2 with TRBJ1-1; D might be TRBD1 (5 bases). CDR3 length: 11 amino acids. Per germline, CDR1 SNHLY and CDR2 FYNNEI. Trimming removed 10 bases at V and 5 bases at J, with 11 bases between. CDR3 residues: CATRKGTEAFF. The CDR3 region has the DNA TGTGCCACCAGAAAGGGGACTGAAGCTTTCTTT. The full variable domain, its missing parts supplied by reference TRBV2 and TRBJ1-1, is EPEVTQTPSHQVTQMGQEVILRCVPISNHLYFYWYRQILGQKVEFLVSFYNNEISEKSEIFDDQFSVERPDGSNFTLKIRSTKLEDSAMYFCATRKGTEAFFGQGTRLTVV.

The J gene is TRBJ1-2, the V gene TRBV9, with D unclear. V was clipped by 3 bases and J by 3 bases, with 9 bases between them. The CDR3 is 13 amino acids. Germline V gene sequence: CDR1 SGDLS, CDR2 YYNGEE. CDR3 protein: CASSGLGDYGYTF. CDR3 in DNA: TGTGCCAGCAGCGGGCTGGGAGACTATGGCTACACCTTC.

The chain uses TRBV4-1 and TRBJ2-1, with 10 bases fitting TRBD2. V gave up 0 bases and J gave up 10 bases; unmatched junction bases: 15. The germline gives CDR1 MGHRA, CDR2 YSYEKL. The CDR3 loop spans 18 amino acids. The CDR3 spells CASSQDYVLTSGMREQFF. DNA of the CDR3: TGCGCCAGCAGCCAAGATTACGTATTAACTAGCGGGATGAGGGAGCAGTTCTTC.

V gene TRBV7-7 combines with J gene TRBJ2-1; tentatively, D is TRBD1 (5 bases). The V end lost 5 bases, the J end lost 8 bases, and 16 bases lay between the germline ends. Germline V gene data show CDR1 as SSHAT and CDR2 as FNYEAQ (reference sequence). The CDR3 sequence is 14 residues long. For the CDR3, the DNA is TGTGCCAGCAGCCGCATTCAGGGAAGCTATGAGCAGTTCTTC. Its translation: CASSRIQGSYEQFF.

The chain has TRBV4-2 and TRBJ2-5; D unclear. From germline, CDR1 is LGHNA and CDR2 YNFKEQ. Trimming removed 0 bases at V and 2 bases at J, with 10 bases between. The CDR3 covers 15 residues. This CDR3 reads CASSQDFEVQETQYF. The CDR3, as DNA: TGTGCCAGCAGCCAAGATTTCGAGGTACAAGAGACCCAGTACTTC.

This chain joins TRBV19 and TRBJ2-1, with TRBD2 matching 9 bases. The CDR3 sequence is 16 residues long. Germline V lookup: CDR1 LNHDA, CDR2 SQIVND (reference sequence). The junction had 9 bases not matched to a gene; V was cut back by 7 bases and J by 2 bases. For the CDR3, the DNA is TGTGCCAGTATGTTTCTTGGCGGGGGGGCCTACAATGAGCAGTTCTTC. Encoded protein: CASMFLGGGAYNEQFF.

The J gene is TRBJ2-5, the V gene TRBV7-7; D gene unclear. The CDR3 is 15 amino acids. CDR1 and CDR2 (germline): SSHAT, FNYEAQ (reference sequence). V lost 5 bases, J lost 1 base, and 14 bases lay in between. The CDR3 loop is CASSPRPGLQETQYF. CDR3 coding DNA: TGTGCCAGCAGCCCCAGGCCCGGCCTCCAAGAGACCCAGTACTTC.

The chain has TRBV28 and TRBJ2-5, with 8 bases aligning to TRBD2. V was clipped by 4 bases and J by 2 bases; unmatched bases: 6. This CDR3 contains 15 residues. The germline CDR1 and CDR2 sequences are MDHEN and SYDVKM. The CDR3, as DNA: TGTGCCAGCAGTTCCGGGACTAGGGTACAAGAGACCCAGTACTTC. It codes for CASSSGTRVQETQYF.

V and J are TRBV27 and TRBJ2-3; tentatively, D is TRBD1 (6 bases). The CDR3 has 16 residues. V lost 6 bases and J 4 bases, leaving 20 bases between the germline ends. Germline V CDR1 and CDR2: MNHEY, SMNVEV (reference sequence). This CDR3 reads CASSPLDRSTSDTQYF. The CDR3 bases are TGTGCCAGCAGCCCTCTAGACAGGTCGACCTCAGATACGCAGTATTTT.

The gene calls are TRBV7-9 and TRBJ2-3; tentative D call: TRBD1 (7 bases). V was shortened by 0 bases and J by 2 bases, with 21 bases between the two germline ends. The V gene's germline CDR1 is SEHNR and CDR2 FQNEAQ (reference sequence). The CDR3 is 19 amino acids. The CDR3 region is CASSLAGGVTGATTDTQYF. The CDR3 nucleotides read TGTGCCAGCAGCTTAGCGGGCGGGGTAACAGGGGCCACCACAGATACGCAGTATTTT.

The rearrangement uses TRBV27 and TRBJ2-3; weak D call: TRBD2 (6 bases). The V gene's germline CDR1 is MNHEY and CDR2 SMNVEV (reference sequence). V was cut by 0 bases and J by 4 bases, with 8 bases left in between. This CDR3 contains 14 residues. CDR3 sequence reads: CASSLSGGADTQYF. The CDR3, as DNA: TGTGCCAGCAGTTTATCCGGCGGGGCAGATACGCAGTATTTT.

This chain uses TRBV5-5 with TRBJ2-7; 7 bases line up with TRBD2. Trimming at V came to 0 bases and at J to 2 bases, leaving 8 bases not matched to a gene. Germline V lookup: CDR1 SGHKS, CDR2 YYEKEE (reference sequence). The CDR3 sequence is 16 residues long. The CDR3 DNA reads as TGTGCCAGCAGCTTGGTTTACCCCCGGGGGGCCTACGAGCAGTACTTC. It specifies CASSLVYPRGAYEQYF. Supplemented by reference TRBV5-5 and TRBJ2-7, the full variable domain reads DAGVTQSPTHLIKTRGQQVTLRCSPISGHKSVSWYQQVLGQGPQFIFQYYEKEERGRGNFPDRFSARQFPNYSSELNVNALLLGDSALYLCASSLVYPRGAYEQYFGPGTRLTVT.